The following is a T cell receptor (beta chain) sequence with its context. This clonotype was seen only a few times. Its specific antigen is unknown. Within one base of it there is no much larger clone, and no base qualities were kept. The library came from RT-PCR. The sample was run on an Illumina HiSeq 2500. Through fastp at Q25 and MiXCR, TCRdb rebuilt clones from the public reads, retaining in-frame beta chains. Entries that share a CDR3 protein sequence are merged under the most common genes and DNA. For this sample the table gives more than 150,000 distinct CDR3 sequences, of which around a tenth were detected only once. Clones ranked in the top ten supply 11% of the sample. Spanning cysteine to phenylalanine, the CDR3 consists of 17 amino acids. Only the CDR3 region is kept as DNA, spanning 51 bases read in frame from base 1. V and J are trimmed by 0 bases and 0 bases, and the gene matches miss 5 bases of the junction. The CDR1 and CDR2 encoded by the germline V gene are LGHNA and YSLEER.

These data belong to a study of response to subunit inactivated influenza vaccine (dated by TCRdb to between 2018 and 2020). Some background on the complete study: Deep quantitative profiling of the T cell receptor repertoire was used in the study to follow responses to a trivalent subunit inactivated influenza vaccine. Findings and caveats that apply to the study as a whole: According to the authors, only a limited number of new T cells may be recruited by each seasonal influenza vaccination.

The sample here was non-naive T cells sorted from PBMCs, taken on the day of vaccination. The cell subset or site label here, explained by the study, means: memory T cell fraction. The sequence was obtained from a man aged 50 to 59 who received an inactivated influenza vaccine. Donor details come from another sample of the same person, matched by shared clones. In this chain, TRBV4-3 is recombined with TRBJ1-1; 9 of the junction bases match TRBD1. The DNA sequence follows: TGCGCCAGCAGCCAAGATGTCTGGACAGGGGTGAACACTGAAGCTTTCTTT. Translated, this is CASSQDVWTGVNTEAFF.